Following are 15 T cell receptor beta chains from one sample sequenced in a study of shared clonotypes between healthy human individuals. Repertoires were generated with immunoSEQ multiplex PCR, while TCRdb's copy carries only in-frame clones and drops some. The table lists 2 million to 2.5 million clones, around 93% of them singletons. The specimen was naive CD4+ T cells from PBMCs. The subset was: CD45RA+ positively selected. All receptors come from a man aged 18 to 30 in good health. Some clones in this sample may be carry-over from other donors' samples.

This chain connects TRBV7-3 to TRBJ2-2, with 11 nucleotides matching TRBD1. The junction had 3 bases not matched to a gene; V was cut back by 5 bases and J by 1 base. Germline CDR1 SGHTA, CDR2 FQGTGA. The CDR3 runs to 16 residues. The CDR3 loop is CASSTGTGGNTGELFF. DNA of the CDR3: TGTGCCAGCAGCACCGGGACAGGGGGGAACACCGGGGAGCTGTTTTTT.

The chain joins TRBV19 to TRBJ2-7, with 7 bases matching TRBD1. This CDR3 has 14 residues. Germline-derived CDR1 and CDR2 are LNHDA and SQIVND (reference sequence). V lost 5 bases and J lost 1; bases outside the gene matches: 5. CDR3 in DNA: TGTGCCAGTAGTCTTACCAGGGGGTCCTACGAGCAGTACTTC. Residues: CASSLTRGSYEQYF.

The V gene is TRBV5-1, the J gene TRBJ2-5; 7 positions match TRBD2. V shed 4 bases and J 2 bases; nucleotides not matched to a gene: 8. The germline V gene has CDR1 SGHRS and CDR2 YFSETQ. CDR3 length equals 15 residues. The CDR3 DNA is TGCGCCAGCAGCACGACCTGGGGGGGACAAGAGACCCAGTACTTC. Translating it yields CASSTTWGGQETQYF.

The chain uses TRBV18 and TRBJ1-2, with 9 nucleotides matching TRBD1. V gave up 4 bases and J gave up 8 bases; unmatched junction bases: 5. The CDR3 has 13 residues. Germline V gene data show CDR1 as KGHSH and CDR2 as LQKENI. For the CDR3, the DNA is TGTGCCAGCTCACGACAGGGGGTTGGCGGCTACACCTTC. This encodes CASSRQGVGGYTF.

This chain's CDR3 is CASRNRDRGRETQYF. The DNA of the CDR3 is TGTGCCAGCAGGAACCGGGACAGGGGTCGGGAGACCCAGTACTTC. This sequence joins TRBV5-6 and TRBJ2-5; 10 nucleotides match TRBD1. In germline, CDR1 is SGHDT, CDR2 YYEEEE. The V and J ends lost 5 bases and 5 bases, in that order; junction bases with no gene match: 9. CDR3 length equals 15 residues.

This clone was seen a single time. The J gene is TRBJ1-1, the V gene TRBV5-3; TRBD1 might be the D (5 bases). TRBV5-3 is placed among ORFs of uncertain function. The CDR3 length is 17 residues. The V end lost 0 bases, the J end lost 0 bases, and 15 bases lay between the germline ends. The CDR3 reads CARSLAGGGALNTEAFF. CDR3 sequence (DNA): TGTGCCAGAAGCTTGGCCGGGGGAGGGGCGCTGAACACTGAAGCTTTCTTT.

As DNA, the CDR3 is TGTGCCAGCAACCCCGGGACAGGGGGCGCTTATGGTGAAAAACTGTTTTTT. Protein: CASNPGTGGAYGEKLFF. The rearrangement joins TRBV11-2 to TRBJ1-4, with 12 positions matching TRBD1. The junction had 13 bases not matched to a gene; V was cut back by 7 bases and J by 7 bases. The CDR3 spans 17 residues. Per germline, CDR1 SGHAT and CDR2 FQNNGV.

V is TRBV7-8 and J is TRBJ1-1, with 9 bases aligning to TRBD1. Per the germline V gene, CDR1 is SGHVS and CDR2 is FQNEAQ. Trimming took 4 bases from V and 4 from J; bases not matched to a gene: 4. The CDR3 runs to 14 residues. The CDR3 is CASSSRQGVTEAFF. The CDR3 DNA reads TGTGCCAGCAGCTCACGACAGGGGGTCACTGAAGCTTTCTTT.

Of note for this clone: The sample holds other DNA sequences that translate to the same CDR3. The chain uses TRBV28 and TRBJ2-7; D may correspond to TRBD1 or TRBD2 (5 bases each). V dropped 7 bases and J dropped 3 bases, with 10 bases sitting between them. The CDR3 extends over 12 amino acids. The germline gives CDR1 MDHEN, CDR2 SYDVKM. The CDR3 coding sequence is TGTGCCAGCACTTCAGGGAGCTACGAGCAGTACTTC. Translated: CASTSGSYEQYF. The whole variable domain, remainder taken from reference TRBV28 and TRBJ2-7, is DVKVTQSSRYLVKRTGEKVFLECVQDMDHENMFWYRQDPGLGLRLIYFSYDVKMKEKGDIPEGYSVSREKKERFSLILESASTNQTSMYLCASTSGSYEQYFGPGTRLTVT.

The V call is TRBV10-3, the J call TRBJ1-5, with 8 bases identical to TRBD1. CDR1 and CDR2 from the germline V gene are ENHRY and SYGVKD. The CDR3 runs 20 residues. The V gene end was trimmed by 3 bases and the J gene end by 0 bases; junction bases not matched to a gene: 16. This CDR3 is CAISESMGTGTGYSNQPQHF. The CDR3 DNA follows: TGTGCCATCAGTGAATCTATGGGCACCGGGACAGGATATAGCAATCAGCCCCAGCATTTT.

V is TRBV7-2 and J is TRBJ1-2, with 9 bases that match TRBD1. The V and J ends lost 5 bases and 6 bases, in that order; junction bases with no gene match: 10. Germline V gene lookup returns CDR1 SGHTA and CDR2 FQGNSA. This CDR3 is 15 amino acids long. CDR3 sequence reads: CASSPRQGGPDGYTF. The CDR3 coding sequence is TGTGCCAGCAGCCCACGACAGGGGGGGCCTGATGGCTACACCTTC.

J is TRBJ2-5 and V is TRBV27; D ambiguous. V was pared by 4 bases and J by 5 bases, with 17 bases between. This CDR3 has 15 residues. CDR1 is MNHEY and CDR2 is SMNVEV in the germline V gene (reference sequence). The CDR3 sequence is CASSSVRASMETQYF. CDR3 bases: TGTGCCAGCAGTTCGGTCAGAGCCAGTATGGAGACCCAGTACTTC.

V and J are TRBV5-1 and TRBJ2-7; D is possibly TRBD2 (5 bases). CDR3 size: 15 residues. Trimming removed 0 bases from V and 4 bases from J, with 14 bases in between. Per the germline V gene, CDR1 is SGHRS and CDR2 is YFSETQ. The CDR3: CASSLAGGTSYEQYF. The CDR3 DNA follows: TGCGCCAGCAGCTTGGCTGGCGGAACTAGTTACGAGCAGTACTTC.

Note on this clone: The sample has other DNA sequences that encode this CDR3 too. CDR3 nucleotides: TGCGCCAGCAGCCAAGGACAGCCTGGAAACACCATATATTTT. Translating gives CASSQGQPGNTIYF. The chain has TRBV5-1 and TRBJ1-3; D may be TRBD1 (6 bases). This CDR3 contains 14 residues. Germline lookup yields CDR1 SGHRS and CDR2 YFSETQ. Trimming stripped 4 bases from V and 2 bases from J, with 10 bases between.

The chain couples TRBV19 to TRBJ1-5, with TRBD1 as a possible D gene (5 bases). Germline CDR1 LNHDA, CDR2 SQIVND (reference sequence). The V and J ends lost 1 base and 6 bases respectively, with 13 bases between them. The CDR3 is 15 amino acids. The chain's CDR3 is CASSIGTARGQPQHF. The CDR3 coding sequence is TGTGCCAGTAGTATAGGTACAGCTAGGGGTCAGCCCCAGCATTTT.